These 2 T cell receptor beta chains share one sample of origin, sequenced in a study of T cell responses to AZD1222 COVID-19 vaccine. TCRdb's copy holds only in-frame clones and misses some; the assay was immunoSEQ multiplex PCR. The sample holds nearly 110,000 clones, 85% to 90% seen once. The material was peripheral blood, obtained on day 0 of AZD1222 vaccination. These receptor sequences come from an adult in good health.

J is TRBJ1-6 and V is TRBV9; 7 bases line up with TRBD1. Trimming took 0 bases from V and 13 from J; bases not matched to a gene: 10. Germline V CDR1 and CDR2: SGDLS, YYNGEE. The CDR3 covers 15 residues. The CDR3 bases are TGTGCCAGCAGCGTAGAGGACAGGCCGGCGGAGCCCCTCCACTTT. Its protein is CASSVEDRPAEPLHF.

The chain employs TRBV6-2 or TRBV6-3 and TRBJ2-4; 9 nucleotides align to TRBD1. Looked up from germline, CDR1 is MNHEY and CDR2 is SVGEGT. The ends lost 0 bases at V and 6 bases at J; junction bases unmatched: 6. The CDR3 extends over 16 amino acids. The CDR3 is CASSYSTGGVGNIQYF. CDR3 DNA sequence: TGTGCCAGCAGTTACTCGACAGGGGGGGTCGGAAACATTCAGTACTTC.